Listed below are T cell receptor beta chains from one sample, sequenced in a study of post-analysis software for immune sequencing data. TCRdb re-called the PCR reads with MiXCR, one entry per CDR3 protein. The data contain roughly 800,000 distinct CDR3 sequences, about 50% of them singletons. Sequenced sample: blood. These receptors all stem from a girl between 10 and 17 years old with multiple sclerosis. The CDR3 runs from the conserved cysteine through the conserved F or W. D genes are given only for firm matches. The listing skips clone size in some rows; elsewhere it reads once, few, many or a size class.

CDR3 protein: CASSLSPLDPQHF; CDR3 DNA: TGTGCCAGCAGTTTATCCCCACTCGACCCCCAGCATTTT; CDR3 length: 13; D gene: .; clone size: once; J gene: TRBJ1-5; V gene: TRBV12-3/TRBV12-4
CDR3 protein: CASIGLGGRETQYF; CDR3 DNA: TGTGCCAGCATCGGACTAGGGGGACGAGAGACCCAGTACTTC; CDR3 length: 14; D gene: .; clone size: .; J gene: TRBJ2-5; V gene: TRBV7-9
CDR3 protein: CSALGTPERINYGYTF; CDR3 DNA: TGCAGCGCCCTTGGGACACCCGAAAGGATAAACTATGGCTACACCTTC; CDR3 length: 16; D gene: .; clone size: few; J gene: TRBJ1-2; V gene: TRBV29-1
CDR3 protein: CASSDQGAKQYF; CDR3 DNA: TGTGCCAGCAGTGATCAGGGGGCTAAGCAGTACTTC; CDR3 length: 12; D gene: TRBD1; clone size: .; J gene: TRBJ2-7; V gene: TRBV6-1
CDR3 protein: CSARGFPDNYGYTF; CDR3 DNA: TGCAGTGCTAGAGGTTTTCCTGATAACTATGGCTACACCTTC; CDR3 length: 14; D gene: .; clone size: few; J gene: TRBJ1-2; V gene: TRBV20-1
CDR3 protein: CSARRETGRGVGYTF; CDR3 DNA: TGCAGCGCCAGAAGAGAGACAGGCCGCGGGGTCGGCTACACCTTC; CDR3 length: 15; D gene: .; clone size: .; J gene: TRBJ1-2; V gene: TRBV29-1
CDR3 protein: CASSDSQSGGAYNEQFF; CDR3 DNA: TGTGCCAGCAGTGACTCGCAATCAGGGGGGGCGTACAATGAGCAGTTCTTC; CDR3 length: 17; D gene: .; clone size: few; J gene: TRBJ2-1; V gene: TRBV6-4
CDR3 protein: CASSHLSGRSYNEQFF; CDR3 DNA: TGCGCCAGCAGCCACCTGAGCGGGAGGTCCTACAATGAGCAGTTCTTC; CDR3 length: 16; D gene: TRBD2; clone size: .; J gene: TRBJ2-1; V gene: TRBV4-1
CDR3 protein: CASSFIFQRERQETQYF; CDR3 DNA: TGTGCCAGCAGTTTTATCTTCCAGCGGGAGAGACAAGAGACCCAGTACTTC; CDR3 length: 17; D gene: TRBD2; clone size: .; J gene: TRBJ2-5; V gene: TRBV28
CDR3 protein: CASSAGSGQGAGGELFF; CDR3 DNA: TGCGCCAGCAGCGCCGGATCCGGACAGGGGGCAGGCGGGGAGCTGTTTTTT; CDR3 length: 17; D gene: TRBD1; clone size: once; J gene: TRBJ2-2; V gene: TRBV5-1
CDR3 protein: CASTGGEQAYEQYF; CDR3 DNA: TGTGCCAGCACGGGAGGGGAGCAAGCCTACGAGCAGTACTTC; CDR3 length: 14; D gene: TRBD2; clone size: .; J gene: TRBJ2-7; V gene: TRBV12-3/TRBV12-4
CDR3 protein: CASSPGLAGGIREQYF; CDR3 DNA: TGCGCCAGCAGCCCCGGACTAGCGGGAGGGATCCGCGAGCAGTACTTC; CDR3 length: 16; D gene: TRBD2; clone size: .; J gene: TRBJ2-7; V gene: TRBV4-1
CDR3 protein: CAISEFAFDSISGYEQYF; CDR3 DNA: TGTGCCATCAGTGAGTTCGCCTTCGACAGTATTTCCGGCTACGAGCAGTACTTC; CDR3 length: 18; D gene: .; clone size: .; J gene: TRBJ2-7; V gene: TRBV10-3
CDR3 protein: CAGRTTSGRTSSSYEQYF; CDR3 DNA: TGTGCCGGCAGGACAACTAGCGGGAGGACCTCGAGCTCCTACGAGCAGTACTTC; CDR3 length: 18; D gene: TRBD2; clone size: .; J gene: TRBJ2-7; V gene: TRBV6-1
CDR3 protein: CASSPGTDQETQYF; CDR3 DNA: TGCGCCAGCAGCCCCGGGACTGATCAAGAGACCCAGTACTTC; CDR3 length: 14; D gene: .; clone size: many; J gene: TRBJ2-5; V gene: TRBV4-1
CDR3 protein: CASSLQIGTQYF; CDR3 DNA: TGTGCCAGCAGCCTACAGATTGGTACGCAGTATTTT; CDR3 length: 12; D gene: .; clone size: .; J gene: TRBJ2-3; V gene: TRBV7-9
CDR3 protein: CASSLENSNYGYTF; CDR3 DNA: TGCGCCAGCAGCTTGGAAAACAGTAACTATGGCTACACCTTC; CDR3 length: 14; D gene: .; clone size: .; J gene: TRBJ1-2; V gene: TRBV5-1
CDR3 protein: CAISGDIGNTGAFF; CDR3 DNA: TGTGCCATCAGTGGGGACATCGGGAACACTGGAGCTTTCTTT; CDR3 length: 14; D gene: .; clone size: once; J gene: TRBJ1-1; V gene: TRBV10-3
CDR3 protein: CSAKVSSYEQYF; CDR3 DNA: TGCAGTGCTAAGGTTAGCTCCTACGAGCAGTACTTC; CDR3 length: 12; D gene: .; clone size: .; J gene: TRBJ2-7; V gene: TRBV20-1
CDR3 protein: CASSFKGETGELFF; CDR3 DNA: TGTGCCAGCAGTTTCAAGGGAGAAACCGGGGAGCTGTTTTTT; CDR3 length: 14; D gene: .; clone size: .; J gene: TRBJ2-2; V gene: TRBV12-3/TRBV12-4
CDR3 protein: CASSVGWGQGGSYEQYF; CDR3 DNA: TGTGCCAGCAGCGTAGGTTGGGGGCAGGGCGGCTCCTACGAGCAGTACTTC; CDR3 length: 17; D gene: .; clone size: .; J gene: TRBJ2-7; V gene: TRBV9